A selection of T cell receptor beta chains follows, all from one sample in a study of T cells in Graves' hyperthyroidism and ophthalmopathy. TCRdb re-called the multiplex PCR reads through MiXCR, storing one row per CDR3 protein. Of about 400,000 distinct CDR3 sequences in the sample, approximately 13% were seen once. Specimen: blood. The receptors come from a woman aged 18-29 years with Graves' hyperthyroidism. Each CDR3 is given with its conserved first and last residue. A D gene is named only where the DNA matches it firmly. Size values are once, few and many counts, or a class for expanded clones, and some rows have none.

V	size	D	J	CDR3	DNA
TRBV5-6	many	.	TRBJ2-3	CASSFRAGWTDTQYF	TGTGCCAGCAGCTTTCGGGCAGGGTGGACAGATACGCAGTATTTT
TRBV5-5	many	TRBD1	TRBJ1-2	CASSSRDRDDGYTF	TGTGCCAGCAGCTCTAGAGACAGGGATGATGGCTACACCTTC
TRBV7-2	many	TRBD2	TRBJ2-2	CASSRPTPSGRNTGELFF	TGTGCCAGCAGTCGTCCGACCCCTAGCGGGAGAAACACCGGGGAGCTGTTTTTT
TRBV7-3	many	.	TRBJ2-2	CASSFQGPGGELFF	TGTGCCAGCAGCTTCCAGGGTCCCGGCGGGGAGCTGTTTTTT
TRBV27	many	TRBD1	TRBJ2-7	CASRRTGWYYEQYF	TGTGCCAGCAGACGGACAGGGTGGTACTACGAGCAGTACTTC
TRBV2	many	TRBD1	TRBJ2-3	CASRKTGGGTDTQYF	TGTGCCAGCAGGAAGACAGGGGGTGGCACAGATACGCAGTATTTT
TRBV6-1	.	.	TRBJ2-1	CASSVREEGYNEQFF	TGTGCCAGCAGTGTCAGGGAGGAGGGCTACAATGAGCAGTTCTTC
TRBV7-2	many	.	TRBJ2-1	CASSLVRGPLNEQFF	TGTGCCAGCAGCTTAGTCCGGGGGCCCCTGAATGAGCAGTTCTTC
TRBV11-2	many	.	TRBJ2-5	CASSAVWVQETQYF	TGTGCCAGCAGCGCCGTGTGGGTACAAGAGACCCAGTACTTC
TRBV19	many	.	TRBJ1-1	CASRRDSLRTEAFF	TGTGCCAGTAGGAGAGACAGCCTTCGGACTGAAGCTTTCTTT
TRBV28	many	TRBD1	TRBJ2-7	CASRRTGEGTYEQYF	TGTGCCAGCAGACGGACAGGGGAAGGTACCTACGAGCAGTACTTC
TRBV12-3/TRBV12-4	few	.	TRBJ1-5	CASSYQGQPQHF	TGTGCCAGCAGTTACCAGGGGCAGCCCCAGCATTTT
TRBV19	few	.	TRBJ1-5	CASSQLGGPQHF	TGTGCCAGTAGCCAACTAGGGGGACCCCAGCATTTT
TRBV2	many	TRBD2	TRBJ2-3	CASSVAGPISDTQYF	TGTGCCAGCAGTGTAGCGGGGCCCATCTCCGATACGCAGTATTTT
TRBV19	.	.	TRBJ1-1	CASSIGFYAEAFF	TGTGCCAGTAGTATAGGTTTTTACGCTGAAGCTTTCTTT
TRBV12-3/TRBV12-4	.	.	TRBJ1-1	CASSLTGSNTEALF	TGTGCCAGCAGTTTAACAGGGTCTAACACTGAAGCTCTCTTT
TRBV27	.	.	TRBJ2-2	CASSYGENTRELFF	TGTGCCAGCAGTTACGGAGAGAACACCAGGGAGCTGTTTTTT